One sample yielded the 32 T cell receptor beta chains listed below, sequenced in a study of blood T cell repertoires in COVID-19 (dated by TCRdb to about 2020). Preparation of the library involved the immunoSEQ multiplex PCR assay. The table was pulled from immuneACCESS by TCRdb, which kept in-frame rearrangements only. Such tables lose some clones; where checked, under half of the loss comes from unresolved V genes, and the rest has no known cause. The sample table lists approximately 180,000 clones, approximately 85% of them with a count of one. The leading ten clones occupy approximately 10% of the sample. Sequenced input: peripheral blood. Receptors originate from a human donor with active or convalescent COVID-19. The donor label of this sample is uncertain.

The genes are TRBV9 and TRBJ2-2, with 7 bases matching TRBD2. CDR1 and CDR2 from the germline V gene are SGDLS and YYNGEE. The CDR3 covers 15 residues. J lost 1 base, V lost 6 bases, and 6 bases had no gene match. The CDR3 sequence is CASTPAGVNTGELFF. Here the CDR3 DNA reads TGTGCCAGCACCCCCGCGGGGGTGAACACCGGGGAGCTGTTTTTT.

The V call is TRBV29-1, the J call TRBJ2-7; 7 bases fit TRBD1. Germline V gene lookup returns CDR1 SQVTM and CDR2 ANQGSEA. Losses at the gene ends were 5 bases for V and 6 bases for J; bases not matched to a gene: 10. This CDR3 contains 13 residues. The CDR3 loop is CSVRSTGTSEQYF. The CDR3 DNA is TGCAGCGTTCGTTCGACAGGGACCAGCGAGCAGTACTTC.

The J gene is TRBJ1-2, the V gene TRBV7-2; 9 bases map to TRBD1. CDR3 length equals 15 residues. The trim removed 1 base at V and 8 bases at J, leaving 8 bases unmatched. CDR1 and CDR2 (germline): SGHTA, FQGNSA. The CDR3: CASSLVGTGIGGYTF. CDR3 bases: TGTGCCAGCAGCTTAGTTGGGACAGGGATAGGCGGCTACACCTTC.

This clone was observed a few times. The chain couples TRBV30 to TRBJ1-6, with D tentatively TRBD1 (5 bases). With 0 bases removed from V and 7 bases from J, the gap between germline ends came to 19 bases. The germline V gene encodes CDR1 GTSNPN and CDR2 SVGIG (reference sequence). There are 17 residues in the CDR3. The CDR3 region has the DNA TGTGCCTGGAGTGTACGTAGCCCAGACAGTACCAATTCACCCCTCCACTTT. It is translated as CAWSVRSPDSTNSPLHF.

CDR3 amino acids: CASSLSGGVVEQYF. Written as DNA, the CDR3 is TGCGCCAGCAGCTTGAGCGGGGGGGTAGTGGAGCAGTACTTC. The chain has TRBV4-1 and TRBJ2-7, with TRBD2 matching 10 bases. CDR1 is MGHRA, CDR2 YSYEKL, per germline. The CDR3 spans 14 residues. The ends lost 5 bases at V and 7 bases at J; junction bases unmatched: 8.

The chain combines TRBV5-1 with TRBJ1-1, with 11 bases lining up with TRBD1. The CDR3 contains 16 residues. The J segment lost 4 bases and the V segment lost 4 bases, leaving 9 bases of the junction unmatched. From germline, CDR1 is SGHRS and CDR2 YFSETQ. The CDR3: CASSLGTGGLGTEAFF. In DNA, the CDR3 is TGCGCCAGCAGCCTGGGGACAGGGGGTTTAGGCACTGAAGCTTTCTTT.

DNA of the CDR3: TGTGCCAGCAGCATGACAGGGGGCTCCTACGAGCAGTACTTC. This sequence encodes CASSMTGGSYEQYF. V usage is TRBV5-4 and J usage is TRBJ2-7, with 9 bases lining up with TRBD1. This CDR3 is built from 14 residues. The J segment lost 0 bases and the V segment lost 4 bases, leaving 2 bases of the junction unmatched. The germline V gene encodes CDR1 SGHNT and CDR2 YYREEE (reference sequence).

This CDR3 is CASSSHDRDEQYF. CDR3 nucleotides: TGTGCCAGCAGCTCCCACGACAGGGACGAGCAGTACTTC. The chain is built from TRBV9 and TRBJ2-7; 7 bases fit TRBD1. CDR1 SGDLS and CDR2 YYNGEE come from the germline V gene. J gave up 5 bases and V 4 bases, and 6 bases lay outside the gene matches. This CDR3 spans 13 amino acids.

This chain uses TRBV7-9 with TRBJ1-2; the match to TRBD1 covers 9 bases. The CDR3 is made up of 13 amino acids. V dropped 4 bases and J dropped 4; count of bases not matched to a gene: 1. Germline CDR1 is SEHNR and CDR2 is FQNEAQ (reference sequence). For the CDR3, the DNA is TGTGCCAGCAGCTCGGGACAGGGCTATGGCTACACCTTC. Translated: CASSSGQGYGYTF.

CDR3 nucleotide sequence: TGTGCCAGCAGTTTATGGATCGGGAAGGGACAGCGATACACTGAAGCTTTCTTT. This sequence encodes CASSLWIGKGQRYTEAFF. The gene calls are TRBV27 and TRBJ1-1; TRBD1 matches at 7 bases. Germline V gives CDR1 MNHEY, CDR2 SMNVEV (reference sequence). J lost 3 bases, V lost 1 base, and 14 bases had no gene match. This CDR3 spans 18 amino acids.

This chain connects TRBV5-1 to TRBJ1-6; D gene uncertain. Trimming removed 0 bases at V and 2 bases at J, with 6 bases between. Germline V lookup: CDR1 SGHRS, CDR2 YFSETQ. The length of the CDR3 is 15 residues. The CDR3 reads CASSLGQAYNSPLHF. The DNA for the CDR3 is TGCGCCAGCAGCTTGGGGCAGGCCTATAATTCACCCCTCCACTTT. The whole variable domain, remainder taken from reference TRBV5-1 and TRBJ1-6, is KAGVTQTPRYLIKTRGQQVTLSCSPISGHRSVSWYQQTPGQGLQFLFEYFSETQRNKGNFPGRFSGRQFSNSRSEMNVSTLELGDSALYLCASSLGQAYNSPLHFGNGTRLTVT.

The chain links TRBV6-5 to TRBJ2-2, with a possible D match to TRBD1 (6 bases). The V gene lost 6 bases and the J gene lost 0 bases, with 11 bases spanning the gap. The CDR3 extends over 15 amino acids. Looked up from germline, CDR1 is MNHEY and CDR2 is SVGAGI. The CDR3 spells CASSRTETNTGELFF. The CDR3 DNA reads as TGTGCCAGCAGCCGGACAGAGACGAACACCGGGGAGCTGTTTTTT.

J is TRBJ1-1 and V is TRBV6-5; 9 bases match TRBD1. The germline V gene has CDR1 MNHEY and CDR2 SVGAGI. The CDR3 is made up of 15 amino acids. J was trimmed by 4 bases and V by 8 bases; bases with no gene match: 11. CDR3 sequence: CASRLGGTGLTEAFF. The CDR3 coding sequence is TGTGCCAGCCGCCTAGGGGGGACAGGGCTCACTGAAGCTTTCTTT.

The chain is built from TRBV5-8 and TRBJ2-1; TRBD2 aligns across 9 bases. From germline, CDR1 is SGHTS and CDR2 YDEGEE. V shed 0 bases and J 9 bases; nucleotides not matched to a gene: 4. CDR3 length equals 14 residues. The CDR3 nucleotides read TGTGCCAGCAGCTTGGGGCTAGCGGGAATTGAGCAGTTCTTC. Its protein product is CASSLGLAGIEQFF.

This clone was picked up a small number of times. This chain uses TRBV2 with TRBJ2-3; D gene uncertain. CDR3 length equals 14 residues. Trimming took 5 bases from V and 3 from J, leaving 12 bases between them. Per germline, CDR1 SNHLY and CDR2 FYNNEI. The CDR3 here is CASSFRLGTDTQYF. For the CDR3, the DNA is TGTGCCAGCAGTTTCAGACTCGGGACAGATACGCAGTATTTT.

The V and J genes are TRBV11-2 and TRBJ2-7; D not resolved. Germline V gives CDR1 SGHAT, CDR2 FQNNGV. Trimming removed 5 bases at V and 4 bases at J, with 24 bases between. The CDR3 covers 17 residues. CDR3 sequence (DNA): TGTGCCAGCAGCCTACGCCTGAGCACAGTAAGTTCTTACGAGCAGTACTTC. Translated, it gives CASSLRLSTVSSYEQYF.

The CDR3 loop reads CASRRTGVGTGELFF. The DNA of the CDR3 is TGTGCCAGCCGACGGACAGGGGTTGGCACCGGGGAGCTGTTTTTT. The V and J genes are TRBV27 and TRBJ2-2; 9 bases map to TRBD1. CDR1 and CDR2 from the germline V gene are MNHEY and SMNVEV (reference sequence). This CDR3 is 15 amino acids long. The trim removed 8 bases at V and 4 bases at J, leaving 8 bases unmatched.

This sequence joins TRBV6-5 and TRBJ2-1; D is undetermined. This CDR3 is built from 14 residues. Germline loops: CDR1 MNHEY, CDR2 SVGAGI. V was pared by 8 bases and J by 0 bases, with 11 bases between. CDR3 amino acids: CASLTPFSYNEQFF. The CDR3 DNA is TGTGCCAGCCTGACTCCGTTCTCCTACAATGAGCAGTTCTTC.

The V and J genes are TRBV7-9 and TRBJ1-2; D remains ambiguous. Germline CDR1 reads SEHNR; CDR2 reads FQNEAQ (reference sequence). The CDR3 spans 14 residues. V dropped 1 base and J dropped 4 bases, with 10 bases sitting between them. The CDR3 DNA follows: TGTGCCAGCAGCTTAGACGTACACCTCTATGGCTACACCTTC. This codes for CASSLDVHLYGYTF. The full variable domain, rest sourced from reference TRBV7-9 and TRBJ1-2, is DTGVSQNPRHKITKRGQNVTFRCDPISEHNRLYWYRQTLGQGPEFLTYFQNEAQLEKSRLLSDRFSAERPKGSFSTLEIQRTEQGDSAMYLCASSLDVHLYGYTFGSGTRLTVV.

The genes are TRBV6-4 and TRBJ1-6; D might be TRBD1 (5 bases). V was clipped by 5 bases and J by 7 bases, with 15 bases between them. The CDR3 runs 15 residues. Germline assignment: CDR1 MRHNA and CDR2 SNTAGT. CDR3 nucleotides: TGTGCCAGCAGTCCCCCCCAGGGTCGGAATTCACCCCTCCACTTT. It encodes CASSPPQGRNSPLHF.

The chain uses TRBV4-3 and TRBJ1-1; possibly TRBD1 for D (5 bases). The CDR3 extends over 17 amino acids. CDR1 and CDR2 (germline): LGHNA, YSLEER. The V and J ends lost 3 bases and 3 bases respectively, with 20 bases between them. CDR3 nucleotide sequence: TGCGCCAGCAGCCATCCCTCGGGAGCAGGGAGATACACTGAAGCTTTCTTT. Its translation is CASSHPSGAGRYTEAFF.

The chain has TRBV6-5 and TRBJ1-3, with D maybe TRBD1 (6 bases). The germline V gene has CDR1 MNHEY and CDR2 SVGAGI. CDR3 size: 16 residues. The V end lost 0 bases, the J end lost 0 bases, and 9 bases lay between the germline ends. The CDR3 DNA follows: TGTGCCAGCAGTTACTCCCAGGGGTACTCTGGAAACACCATATATTTT. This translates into CASSYSQGYSGNTIYF.

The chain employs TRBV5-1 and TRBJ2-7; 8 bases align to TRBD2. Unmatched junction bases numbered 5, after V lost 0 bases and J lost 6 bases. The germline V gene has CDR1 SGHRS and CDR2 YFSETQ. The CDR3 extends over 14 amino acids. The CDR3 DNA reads TGCGCCAGCAGCTTGGACGGACTAGCTGGCGAGCAGTACTTC. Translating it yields CASSLDGLAGEQYF.

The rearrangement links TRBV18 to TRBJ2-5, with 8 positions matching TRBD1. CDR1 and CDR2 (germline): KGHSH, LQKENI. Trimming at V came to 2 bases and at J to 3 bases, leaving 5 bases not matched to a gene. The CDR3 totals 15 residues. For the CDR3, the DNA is TGTGCCAGCTCACCATCCAGGGGGCGTAAAGAGACCCAGTACTTC. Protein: CASSPSRGRKETQYF.

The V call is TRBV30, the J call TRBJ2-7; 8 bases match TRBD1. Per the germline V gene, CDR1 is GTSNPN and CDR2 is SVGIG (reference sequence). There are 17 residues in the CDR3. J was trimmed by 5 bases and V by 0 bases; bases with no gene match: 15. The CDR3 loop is CAWSVILSGQGANEQYF. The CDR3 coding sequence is TGTGCCTGGAGTGTTATACTGTCAGGGCAGGGGGCCAACGAGCAGTACTTC.

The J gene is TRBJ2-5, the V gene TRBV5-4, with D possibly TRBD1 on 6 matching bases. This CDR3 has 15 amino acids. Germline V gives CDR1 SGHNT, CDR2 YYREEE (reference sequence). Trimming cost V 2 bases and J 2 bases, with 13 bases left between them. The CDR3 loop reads CASSLSGTSQETQYF. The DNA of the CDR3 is TGTGCCAGCAGCTTATCCGGGACATCTCAAGAGACCCAGTACTTC.

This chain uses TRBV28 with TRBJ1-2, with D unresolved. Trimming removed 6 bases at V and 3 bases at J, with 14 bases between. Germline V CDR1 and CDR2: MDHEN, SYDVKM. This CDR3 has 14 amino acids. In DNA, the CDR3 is TGTGCCAGCAGCCCCGGGGTAATAGACTATGGCTACACCTTC. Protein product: CASSPGVIDYGYTF.

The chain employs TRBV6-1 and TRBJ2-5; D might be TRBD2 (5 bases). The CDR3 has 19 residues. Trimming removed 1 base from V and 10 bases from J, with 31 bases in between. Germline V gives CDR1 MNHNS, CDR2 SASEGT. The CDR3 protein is CASSEEYFIEGGGRRGQYF. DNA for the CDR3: TGTGCCAGCAGTGAAGAGTATTTCATAGAGGGTGGAGGACGGCGTGGCCAGTACTTC.

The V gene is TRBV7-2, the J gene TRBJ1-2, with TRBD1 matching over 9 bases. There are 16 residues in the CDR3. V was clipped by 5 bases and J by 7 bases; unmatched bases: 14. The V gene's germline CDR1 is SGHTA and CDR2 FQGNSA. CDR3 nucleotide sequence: TGTGCCAGCAGCGTTCCCTCTTTACAGGGGGCGAGTGGCTACACCTTC. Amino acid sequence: CASSVPSLQGASGYTF.

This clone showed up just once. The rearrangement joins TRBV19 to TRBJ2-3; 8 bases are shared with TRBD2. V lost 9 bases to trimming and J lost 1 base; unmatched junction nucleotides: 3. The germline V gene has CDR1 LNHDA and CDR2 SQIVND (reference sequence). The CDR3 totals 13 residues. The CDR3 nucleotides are TGTGCCAGCGGGGGGGGACGCACAGATACGCAGTATTTT. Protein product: CASGGGRTDTQYF.

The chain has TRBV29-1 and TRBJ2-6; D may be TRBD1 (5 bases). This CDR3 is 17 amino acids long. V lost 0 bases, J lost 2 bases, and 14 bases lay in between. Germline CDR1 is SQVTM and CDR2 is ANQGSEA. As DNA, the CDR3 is TGCAGCGTTGAAGAATTGGGCAGGGAAACTGGGGCCAACGTCCTGACTTTC. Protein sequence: CSVEELGRETGANVLTF.

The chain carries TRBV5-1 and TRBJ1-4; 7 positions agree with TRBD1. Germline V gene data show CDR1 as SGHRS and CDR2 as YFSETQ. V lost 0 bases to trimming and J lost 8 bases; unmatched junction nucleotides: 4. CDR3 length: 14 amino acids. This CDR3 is CASSLAQGREKLFF. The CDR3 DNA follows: TGCGCCAGCAGCTTGGCACAGGGGAGGGAAAAACTGTTTTTT.